This T cell receptor beta chain comes out of a study of T cells after yellow fever vaccination. Via MiXCR, TCRdb re-called the 5' RACE reads, giving one row per CDR3 protein. The sample lists just under 600,000 distinct CDR3 sequences; around an eighth were seen once. A remark on this clonotype: Its specificity is not known.

Study-wide findings and caveats: Clonotypes appearing in both CD4 and CD8 compartments existed, and their share was small. At 95% to 98% for CD4 and about 91% for CD8, most primary-vaccination clones showed up again after the booster. There was a possibility that FACS-sorted repertoires contained abundant clonotypes contaminating from the bulk population.

The CDR3 covers 18 residues. The V gene end was trimmed by 1 base and the J gene end by 3 bases; junction bases not matched to a gene: 6. Germline loops: CDR1 DFQATT, CDR2 SNEGSKA (reference sequence). The chain recombines TRBV20-1 with TRBJ2-2; 15 bases line up with TRBD2. The TCR originated in a man aged 25 to 40 who received the YFV17D yellow fever vaccine. Sequencing used PBMCs, obtained on the day of the yellow fever booster vaccination. The CDR3 DNA sequence: TGCAGTGCTAGAGGCCCGGGACTAGCGGGAGGATACACCGGGGAGCTGTTTTTT. Translation gives CSARGPGLAGGYTGELFF.